One T cell receptor beta chain is described in this entry. Its target is not known. The junction departs from germline at one end; a sequencing error may be responsible. Germline CDR1 MNHEY, CDR2 SVGAGI. The CDR3 loop spans 14 amino acids. The data derive from a study of cytomegalovirus exposure and HLA in healthy donors. Data came from immunoSEQ multiplex PCR; TCRdb stores just in-frame clones and leaves some out. Altogether about 180,000 clones are present, roughly 85% being singletons, with the ten largest covering 15% to 20%. Study outcomes and limitations: Cytomegalovirus status was reportedly diagnosed by the classifier with high specificity and sensitivity. According to a subsequent analysis, TCR clusters identified in the first cohort showed a tendency to co-occur across the roughly 120 validation repertoires.

The V gene is TRBV6-5, the J gene TRBJ2-7, with 11 bases identical to TRBD2. The sequencing input was PBMCs. The origin of this receptor is a man younger than 30 in good health and CMV-seropositive. The CDR3 sequence: CASSYSIASGGLDF. The CDR3 DNA sequence: TGTGCCAGCAGTTACTCGATAGCTAGCGGGGGGCTCGACTTC.